What follows is one T cell receptor beta chain and its context. This record comes from a study of T cell clusters in autoimmune cytopenias. Each sample's input was about 250 ng genomic DNA, some 38,000 genome equivalents. Germline CDR1 is SGHAT and CDR2 is FQNNGV. This CDR3 comprises 14 residues. One tube held mixed TRB-A and TRB-B primer pools for touch-down PCR. TCRdb re-called the multiplex PCR reads; every CDR3 protein appears as one record, without DNA. The table for this sample gives several thousand distinct CDR3 sequences. The origin of this receptor is a human donor with an autoimmune cytopenia or autoimmune hepatitis (not recorded which). V and J are TRBV11-2 and TRBJ2-5. Material for sequencing was peripheral blood. The CDR3 here is CASSLSVHQETQYF.